These 3 T cell receptor beta chains were sequenced from one sample in a study of technical replicates of blood from a few donors. Assay used: immunoSEQ multiplex PCR; TCRdb lists only in-frame clones, some missing. The sample holds about 53,000 clones, around 83% seen once. Sequenced sample: PBMCs. The source is a human donor in good health. Some clones in this sample may be carry-over from other donors' samples.

This rearrangement joins TRBV27 to TRBJ2-7, with D maybe TRBD2 (5 bases). Looked up from germline, CDR1 is MNHEY and CDR2 is SMNVEV (reference sequence). V lost 10 bases to trimming and J lost 3 bases, with 16 bases between them. The CDR3 contains 13 residues. The CDR3 nucleotides read TGTGCCACGGCGAGGGTATCAGTCTACGAGCAGTACTTC. Amino acids: CATARVSVYEQYF.

The chain is built from TRBV9 and TRBJ2-3, with TRBD2 matching 10 bases. Trimming cost V 2 bases and J 6 bases; bases outside gene matches: 6. From germline, CDR1 is SGDLS and CDR2 YYNGEE. The CDR3 extends over 15 amino acids. As DNA, the CDR3 is TGTGCCAGCAGCGTCACCTTAGCGGGAGGTGATACGCAGTATTTT. It is translated as CASSVTLAGGDTQYF.

This clone was found a few times. The V call is TRBV7-9, the J call TRBJ1-2; no firm D call. Deletions cut 1 base from V and 5 bases from J, with 8 bases between. Germline V gene lookup returns CDR1 SEHNR and CDR2 FQNEAQ (reference sequence). The CDR3 loop spans 13 amino acids. The CDR3 loop reads CASSLVIGYGYTF. Written as DNA, the CDR3 is TGTGCCAGCAGCTTAGTTATCGGGTATGGCTACACCTTC.